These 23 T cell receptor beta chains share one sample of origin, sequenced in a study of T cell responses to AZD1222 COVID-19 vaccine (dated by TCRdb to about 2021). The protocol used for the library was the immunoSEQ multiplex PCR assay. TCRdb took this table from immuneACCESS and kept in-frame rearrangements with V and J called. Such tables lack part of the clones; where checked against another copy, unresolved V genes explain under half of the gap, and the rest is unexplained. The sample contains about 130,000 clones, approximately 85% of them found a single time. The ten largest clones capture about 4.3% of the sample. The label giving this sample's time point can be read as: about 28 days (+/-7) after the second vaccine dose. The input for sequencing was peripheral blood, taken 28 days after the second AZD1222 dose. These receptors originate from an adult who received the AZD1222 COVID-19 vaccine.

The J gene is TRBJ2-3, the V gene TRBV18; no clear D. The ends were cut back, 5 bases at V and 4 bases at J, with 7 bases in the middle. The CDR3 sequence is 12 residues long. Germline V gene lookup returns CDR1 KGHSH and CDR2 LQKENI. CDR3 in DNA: TGTGCCAGCTCAAGCGATTCAGATACGCAGTATTTT. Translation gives CASSSDSDTQYF.

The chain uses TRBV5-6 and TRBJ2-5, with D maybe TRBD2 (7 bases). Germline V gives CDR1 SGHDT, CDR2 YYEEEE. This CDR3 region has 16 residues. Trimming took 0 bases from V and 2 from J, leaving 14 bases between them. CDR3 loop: CASSLAGRGPQETQYF. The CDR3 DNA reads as TGTGCCAGCAGCTTGGCGGGGCGGGGGCCTCAAGAGACCCAGTACTTC.

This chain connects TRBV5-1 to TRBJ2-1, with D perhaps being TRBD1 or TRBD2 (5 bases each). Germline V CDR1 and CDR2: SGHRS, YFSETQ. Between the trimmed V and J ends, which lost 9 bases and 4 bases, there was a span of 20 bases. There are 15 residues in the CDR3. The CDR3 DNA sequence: TGCGCCACCTCCAACGAGCAGGGAGCTTACAATGAGCAGTTCTTC. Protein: CATSNEQGAYNEQFF. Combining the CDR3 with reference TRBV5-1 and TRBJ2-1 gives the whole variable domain KAGVTQTPRYLIKTRGQQVTLSCSPISGHRSVSWYQQTPGQGLQFLFEYFSETQRNKGNFPGRFSGRQFSNSRSEMNVSTLELGDSALYLCATSNEQGAYNEQFFGPGTRLTVL.

The CDR3 loop is CASSETRDRDFYTF. CDR3 coding DNA: TGTGCCAGCAGTGAGACACGGGACAGGGATTTCTACACCTTC. The chain employs TRBV25-1 and TRBJ1-2; TRBD1 matches 9 bases. The CDR3 runs to 14 residues. Germline CDR1 is MGHDK and CDR2 is SYGVNS. With V trimmed by 3 bases and J by 10 bases, 9 bases remained unmatched.

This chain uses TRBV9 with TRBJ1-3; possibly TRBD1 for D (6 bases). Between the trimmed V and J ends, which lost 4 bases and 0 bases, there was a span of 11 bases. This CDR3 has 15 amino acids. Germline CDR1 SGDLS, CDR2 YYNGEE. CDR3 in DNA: TGTGCCAGCAGCCCCCGGGACAACTCTGGAAACACCATATATTTT. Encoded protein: CASSPRDNSGNTIYF. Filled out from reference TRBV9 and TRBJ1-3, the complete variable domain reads DSGVTQTPKHLITATGQRVTLRCSPRSGDLSVYWYQQSLDQGLQFLIQYYNGEERAKGNILERFSAQQFPDLHSELNLSSLELGDSALYFCASSPRDNSGNTIYFGEGSWLTVV.

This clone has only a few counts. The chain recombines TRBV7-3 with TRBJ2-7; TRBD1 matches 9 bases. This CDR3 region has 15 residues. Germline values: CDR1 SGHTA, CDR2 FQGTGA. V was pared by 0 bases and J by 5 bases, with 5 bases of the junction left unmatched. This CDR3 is CASSLTAGTGHEQYF. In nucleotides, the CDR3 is TGTGCCAGCAGCTTAACGGCCGGGACAGGGCACGAGCAGTACTTC.

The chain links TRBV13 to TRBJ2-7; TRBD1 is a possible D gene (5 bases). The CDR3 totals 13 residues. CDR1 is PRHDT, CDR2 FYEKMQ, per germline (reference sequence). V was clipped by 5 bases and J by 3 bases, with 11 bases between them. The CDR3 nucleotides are TGTGCCAGCAGCGCAACAGGTTTCTACGAGCAGTACTTC. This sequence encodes CASSATGFYEQYF.

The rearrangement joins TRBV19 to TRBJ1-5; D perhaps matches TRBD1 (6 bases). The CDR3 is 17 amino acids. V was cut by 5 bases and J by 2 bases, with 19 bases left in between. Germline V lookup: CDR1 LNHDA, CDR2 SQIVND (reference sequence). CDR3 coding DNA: TGTGCCAGTAGTTGGCCGGGGGCGAATGATGGCAATCAGCCCCAGCATTTT. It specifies CASSWPGANDGNQPQHF.

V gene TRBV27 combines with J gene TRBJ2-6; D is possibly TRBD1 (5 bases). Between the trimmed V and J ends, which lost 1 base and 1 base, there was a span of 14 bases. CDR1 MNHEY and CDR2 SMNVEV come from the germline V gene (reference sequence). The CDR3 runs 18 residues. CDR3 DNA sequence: TGTGCCAGCAGTTTATATGGCAGGGTTGAATCTGGGGCCAACGTCCTGACTTTC. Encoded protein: CASSLYGRVESGANVLTF.

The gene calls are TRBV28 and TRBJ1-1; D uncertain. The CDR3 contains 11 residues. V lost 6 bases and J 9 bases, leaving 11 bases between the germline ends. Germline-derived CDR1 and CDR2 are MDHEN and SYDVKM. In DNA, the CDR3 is TGTGCCAGCAGCCCCGGTGTTAAAGCTTTCTTT. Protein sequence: CASSPGVKAFF.

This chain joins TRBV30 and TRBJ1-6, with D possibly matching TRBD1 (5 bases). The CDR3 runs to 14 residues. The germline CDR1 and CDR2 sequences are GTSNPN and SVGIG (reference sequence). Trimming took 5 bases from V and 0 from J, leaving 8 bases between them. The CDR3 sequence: CAWGGSSYNSPLHF. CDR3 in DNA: TGTGCCTGGGGGGGGAGCTCCTATAATTCACCCCTCCACTTT.

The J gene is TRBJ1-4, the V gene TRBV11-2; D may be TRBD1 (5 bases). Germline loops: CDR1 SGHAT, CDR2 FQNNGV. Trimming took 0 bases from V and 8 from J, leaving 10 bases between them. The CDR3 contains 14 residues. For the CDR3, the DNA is TGTGCCAGCAGCTTAGATCTAAGGGGAGAAAAACTGTTTTTT. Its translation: CASSLDLRGEKLFF.

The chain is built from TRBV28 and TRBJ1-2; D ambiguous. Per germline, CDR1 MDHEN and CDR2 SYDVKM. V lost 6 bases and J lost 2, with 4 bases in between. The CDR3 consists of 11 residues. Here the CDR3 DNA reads TGTGCCAGCAGCTTAAACTATGGCTACACCTTC. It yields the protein CASSLNYGYTF.

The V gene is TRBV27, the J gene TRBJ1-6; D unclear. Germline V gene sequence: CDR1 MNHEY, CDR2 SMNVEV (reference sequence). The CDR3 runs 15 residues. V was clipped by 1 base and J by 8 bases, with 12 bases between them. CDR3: CASSLYRVFDSPLHF. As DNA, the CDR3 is TGTGCCAGCAGTTTATATCGGGTGTTCGATTCACCCCTCCACTTT.

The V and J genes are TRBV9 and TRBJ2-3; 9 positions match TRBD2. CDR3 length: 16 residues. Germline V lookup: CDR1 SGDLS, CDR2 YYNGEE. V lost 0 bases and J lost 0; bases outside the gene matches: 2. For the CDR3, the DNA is TGTGCCAGCAGCGTAGCGGCGGGGGGGAGCACAGATACGCAGTATTTT. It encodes CASSVAAGGSTDTQYF.

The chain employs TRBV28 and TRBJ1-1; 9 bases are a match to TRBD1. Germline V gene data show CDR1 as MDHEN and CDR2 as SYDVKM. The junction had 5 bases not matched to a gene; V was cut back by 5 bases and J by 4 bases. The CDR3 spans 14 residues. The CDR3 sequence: CASSRDRGFTEAFF. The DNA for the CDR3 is TGTGCCAGCAGTAGAGACAGGGGGTTCACTGAAGCTTTCTTT.

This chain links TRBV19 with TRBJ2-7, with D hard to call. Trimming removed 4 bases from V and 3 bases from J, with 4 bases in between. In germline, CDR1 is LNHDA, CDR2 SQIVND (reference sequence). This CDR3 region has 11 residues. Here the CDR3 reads CASSNSYEQYF. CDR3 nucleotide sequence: TGTGCCAGTAGTAACAGCTACGAGCAGTACTTC.

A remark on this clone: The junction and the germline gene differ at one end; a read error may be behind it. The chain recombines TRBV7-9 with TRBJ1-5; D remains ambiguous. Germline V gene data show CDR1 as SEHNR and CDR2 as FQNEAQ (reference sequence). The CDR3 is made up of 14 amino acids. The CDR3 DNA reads TGTGCCGGCAGCTTAGGATGGTCGGTTCAGCCCCAGCATTTT. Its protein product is CAGSLGWSVQPQHF.

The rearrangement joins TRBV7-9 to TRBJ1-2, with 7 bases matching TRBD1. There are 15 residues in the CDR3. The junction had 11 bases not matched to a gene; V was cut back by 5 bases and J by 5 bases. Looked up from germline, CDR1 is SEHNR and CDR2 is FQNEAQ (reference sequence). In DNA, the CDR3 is TGTGCCAGCAGCCCCCGACAGGGCTTTCGTTATGGCTACACCTTC. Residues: CASSPRQGFRYGYTF.

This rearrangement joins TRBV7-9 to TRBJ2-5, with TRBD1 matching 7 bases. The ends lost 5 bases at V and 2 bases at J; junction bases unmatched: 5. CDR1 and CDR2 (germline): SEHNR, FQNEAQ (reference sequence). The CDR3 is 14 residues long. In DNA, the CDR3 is TGTGCCAGCAGCCCCGACAGGGTTCAAGAGACCCAGTACTTC. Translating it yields CASSPDRVQETQYF.

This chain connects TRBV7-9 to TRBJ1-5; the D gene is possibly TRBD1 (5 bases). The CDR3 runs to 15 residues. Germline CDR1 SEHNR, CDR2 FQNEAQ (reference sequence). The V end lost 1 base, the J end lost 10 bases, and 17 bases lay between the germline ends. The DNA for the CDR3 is TGTGCCAGCAGCTTAGGCCAGGGTGGAAGACAACCCCAGCATTTT. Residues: CASSLGQGGRQPQHF.

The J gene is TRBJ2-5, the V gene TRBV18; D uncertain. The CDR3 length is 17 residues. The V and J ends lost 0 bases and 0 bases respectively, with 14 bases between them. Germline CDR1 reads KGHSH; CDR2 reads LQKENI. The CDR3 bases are TGTGCCAGCTCACCACCGGGGTCGTCTACGCACCAAGAGACCCAGTACTTC. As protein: CASSPPGSSTHQETQYF.

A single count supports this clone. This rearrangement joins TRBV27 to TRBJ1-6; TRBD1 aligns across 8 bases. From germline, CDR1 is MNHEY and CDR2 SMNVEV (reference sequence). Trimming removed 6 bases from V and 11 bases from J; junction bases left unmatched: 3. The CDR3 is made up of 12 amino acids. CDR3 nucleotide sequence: TGTGCCAGCAGACAGGGGGAGACACCCCTCCACTTT. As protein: CASRQGETPLHF.